This T cell receptor (beta chain) was identified during a study of blood T cells in healthy people across ages. Germline values: CDR1 LGHNA, CDR2 YNFKEQ. The CDR3 is 16 amino acids. For the second PCR, which ran for about 7 to 12 cycles, a sample-barcoded 5' primer and a J-beta primer mix were used. Each CDR3 protein gets one entry after TCRdb re-called the 5' RACE reads with MiXCR. Of some 1.8 million distinct CDR3 sequences in the sample, 35% to 50% are singletons; the top ten hold roughly 24%. Notes on this clonotype: A read error may produce the germline difference seen at one junction end.

This clonotype was obtained from a human donor in good health. The chain couples TRBV4-2 to TRBJ2-1; possibly TRBD1 for D (6 bases). Sequenced input: blood. The CDR3 protein is CASSPEGESSCNEQFF. For the CDR3, the DNA is TGTGCCAGCAGCCCTGAGGGGGAGAGCTCCTGCAATGAGCAGTTCTTC.